This TCR beta chain came from a study of T-cell reconstitution after alpha-beta-depleted transplantation in children. About this clonotype: Antigen: not known.

Unique molecular identifiers were incorporated when the TCRbeta library was constructed. TCRdb used MiXCR to reprocess the PCR reads, holding one entry per CDR3 protein. The data hold 280,000 or so distinct CDR3 sequences, with under 14% observed a single time. Study observations and caveats: It was reported that alpha-beta T cells came from several hundred expanded graft clones (about two months after transplant). From newly produced T cells came most of the T-cell counts and diversity one year after transplant. The origin of high day-60 TCRbeta diversity in some patients lay in surviving recipient T cells and thymic progenitors.

The receptor's source is a male patient aged 2 to 10 who had a stem cell transplant for chronic granulomatous disease, so the T cells may come from the graft donor. The sequencing here drew on peripheral blood, taken 180 days after TCRalphabeta/CD19-depleted stem cell transplant.

CDR3 protein: CATSADRRNTIYF. The CDR3 nucleotides are TGTGCCACCAGCGCGGACAGGCGAAACACCATATATTTT. The chain combines TRBV15 with TRBJ1-3; TRBD1 matches 7 bases. This CDR3 has 13 amino acids. With V trimmed by 5 bases and J by 5 bases, 3 bases remained unmatched. CDR1 is LNHNV and CDR2 is YYDKDF in the germline V gene (reference sequence).